This TCR beta chain appears in the sequencing data of a study of T cells in pancreatic ductal adenocarcinoma. Some clones are missing from TCRdb's copy, which holds only in-frame ones; the method was immunoSEQ multiplex PCR. The data contain about 98,000 clones, more than 90% of them singletons. There are 16 residues in the CDR3. Germline-derived CDR1 and CDR2 are SGHRS and YFSETQ. J was trimmed by 1 base and V by 2 bases; bases with no gene match: 2. The selected patients with pancreatic ductal adenocarcinoma had surgery but no neoadjuvant therapy. The rearrangement joins TRBV5-1 to TRBJ2-1, with 11 bases fitting TRBD2. The sequence came from a human donor with pancreatic ductal adenocarcinoma. The sequencing sample was made of PBMCs. The chain's CDR3 is CASSLLAGESYNEQFF. CDR3 coding DNA: TGCGCCAGCAGCTTACTAGCGGGGGAGTCCTACAATGAGCAGTTCTTC.